These T cell receptor beta chains were read from a single sample in a study of blood T cell repertoires in COVID-19. Sequenced by immunoSEQ multiplex PCR; TCRdb stores in-frame clones only, minus some. The sample carries roughly 180,000 clones, roughly 87% recorded once. Sequencing input: PBMCs or T cells enriched from blood (not recorded which). All receptors derive from a man in his fifties or sixties who had recovered from COVID-19. CDR3s include the opening cysteine and the closing phenylalanine or tryptophan. A D gene is named only where the DNA matches it firmly. Size is stated for part of the rows, as once, few or many counts, or as a class when the clone is expanded.

j_call: TRBJ2-3; d_call: -; v_call: TRBV27; clone_size: -; cdr3_nt: TGTGCCAGCAGCCTCCGAACAGCTAGCACAGATACGCAGTATTTT; cdr3_aa: CASSLRTASTDTQYF
j_call: TRBJ2-2; d_call: -; v_call: TRBV19; clone_size: -; cdr3_nt: TGTGCCAGTAGTATAGAAACTTTTACCGGGGAGCTGTTTTTT; cdr3_aa: CASSIETFTGELFF
j_call: TRBJ2-1; d_call: TRBD2; v_call: TRBV19; clone_size: -; cdr3_nt: TGTGCCAGTAGTATTCTCTCGACTAGCGGGAGTGTCAACAATGAGCAGTTCTTC; cdr3_aa: CASSILSTSGSVNNEQFF
j_call: TRBJ2-7; d_call: TRBD1; v_call: TRBV4-1; clone_size: -; cdr3_nt: TGCGCCAGCAGCCACAAGACAGGGTTGGACGAGCAGTACTTC; cdr3_aa: CASSHKTGLDEQYF
j_call: TRBJ1-2; d_call: -; v_call: TRBV24-1; clone_size: -; cdr3_nt: TGTGCCACCAGTGACTCTCCTGAGAGTGGCTACACCTTC; cdr3_aa: CATSDSPESGYTF
j_call: TRBJ1-4; d_call: TRBD1; v_call: TRBV5-1; clone_size: -; cdr3_nt: TGCGCCAGCAGCTTCCAGGGGGCAGGAGCTAATGAAAAACTGTTTTTT; cdr3_aa: CASSFQGAGANEKLFF
j_call: TRBJ2-5; d_call: TRBD1; v_call: TRBV11-2; clone_size: -; cdr3_nt: TGTGCCAGCAGCCCCGGGGGACAGGGTAAATTTGAGACCCAGTACTTC; cdr3_aa: CASSPGGQGKFETQYF
j_call: TRBJ2-3; d_call: TRBD1; v_call: TRBV5-4; clone_size: once; cdr3_nt: TGTGCCAGCAGCATTCCGTGGACAGGATCCACAGATACGCAGTATTTT; cdr3_aa: CASSIPWTGSTDTQYF
j_call: TRBJ2-7; d_call: TRBD2; v_call: TRBV4-1; clone_size: -; cdr3_nt: TGCGCCAGCAGCCAACCGGGAGGGCGGGAGCAGTACTTC; cdr3_aa: CASSQPGGREQYF
j_call: TRBJ1-1; d_call: TRBD1; v_call: TRBV15; clone_size: -; cdr3_nt: TGTGCCACCAGCGCCGACAGGGGTGGCACTGAAGCTTTCTTT; cdr3_aa: CATSADRGGTEAFF
j_call: TRBJ1-5; d_call: -; v_call: TRBV6-6; clone_size: -; cdr3_nt: TGTGCCAGCAGAGAAACAGGGATCCGCGATCAGCCCCAGCATTTT; cdr3_aa: CASRETGIRDQPQHF
j_call: TRBJ2-2; d_call: -; v_call: TRBV27; clone_size: -; cdr3_nt: TGTGCCAGCAGTTCACTGGGGGCAATCGGGGAGCTGTTTTTT; cdr3_aa: CASSSLGAIGELFF
j_call: TRBJ2-2; d_call: TRBD2; v_call: TRBV19; clone_size: -; cdr3_nt: TGTGCCAGTAGTTTGGTGGGACTAGCGGGAGAGGGCGGGGAGCTGTTTTTT; cdr3_aa: CASSLVGLAGEGGELFF
j_call: TRBJ1-5; d_call: TRBD1; v_call: TRBV15; clone_size: -; cdr3_nt: TGTGCCACCAGCATGAGGAACAGGGGACCCTATCAGCCCCAGCATTTT; cdr3_aa: CATSMRNRGPYQPQHF
j_call: TRBJ2-1; d_call: -; v_call: TRBV21-1; clone_size: -; cdr3_nt: TGTGCCAGCAGCCCATCGGGACTAGCGGGAAACTACAATGAGCAGTTCTTC; cdr3_aa: CASSPSGLAGNYNEQFF
j_call: TRBJ1-1; d_call: TRBD1; v_call: TRBV19; clone_size: -; cdr3_nt: TGTGCCAGTAGTATAGGGACAGGGACAATGAACACTGAAGCTTTCTTT; cdr3_aa: CASSIGTGTMNTEAFF
j_call: TRBJ1-5; d_call: TRBD1; v_call: TRBV6-5; clone_size: -; cdr3_nt: TGTGCCAGCAGTTACTCTAGGGGGCGCCTCCAGCCCCAGCATTTT; cdr3_aa: CASSYSRGRLQPQHF
j_call: TRBJ1-2; d_call: TRBD1; v_call: TRBV25-1; clone_size: -; cdr3_nt: TGTGCCACCCGGACAGGCCTTGGGGGCTACACCTTC; cdr3_aa: CATRTGLGGYTF
j_call: TRBJ1-2; d_call: -; v_call: TRBV5-6; clone_size: -; cdr3_nt: TGTGCCAGCAGCTTGCTAGGGGATAACTATGGCGGGGCCTTC; cdr3_aa: CASSLLGDNYGGAF
j_call: TRBJ1-5; d_call: -; v_call: TRBV29-1; clone_size: -; cdr3_nt: TGCAGCGTTGGGACAGATTATAGCAATCAGCCCCAGCATTTT; cdr3_aa: CSVGTDYSNQPQHF
j_call: TRBJ1-1; d_call: -; v_call: TRBV29-1; clone_size: -; cdr3_nt: TGCAGCGTGGCCACAATGAACACTGAAGCTTTCTTT; cdr3_aa: CSVATMNTEAFF
j_call: TRBJ2-7; d_call: TRBD1; v_call: TRBV18; clone_size: -; cdr3_nt: TGTGCCAGCTCACCACCCGTCGGGACAGGCTACGAGCAGTACTTC; cdr3_aa: CASSPPVGTGYEQYF
j_call: TRBJ1-3; d_call: TRBD1; v_call: TRBV5-5; clone_size: -; cdr3_nt: TGTGCCAGCAGTTACGGGACAGCCATGGGGCCTCTCTCTGGAAACACCATATATTTT; cdr3_aa: CASSYGTAMGPLSGNTIYF
j_call: TRBJ2-7; d_call: TRBD1; v_call: TRBV11-2; clone_size: few; cdr3_nt: TGTGCCAGCAGCATGGACAGGGAGCGCGAGCAGTACTTC; cdr3_aa: CASSMDREREQYF
j_call: TRBJ2-7; d_call: -; v_call: TRBV6-5; clone_size: -; cdr3_nt: TGTGCCAGCAGCCTTAGGGGCGTTTCCACCTACGAGCAGTACTTC; cdr3_aa: CASSLRGVSTYEQYF
j_call: TRBJ2-7; d_call: TRBD1; v_call: TRBV5-1; clone_size: -; cdr3_nt: TGCGCCAGCAGCTTGGCCTTAGGGACAGGGCTTTCCGAGCAGTACTTC; cdr3_aa: CASSLALGTGLSEQYF
j_call: TRBJ2-7; d_call: -; v_call: TRBV10-3; clone_size: -; cdr3_nt: TGTGCCACGACCGGAGGGTTATCCGAGCAGTACTTC; cdr3_aa: CATTGGLSEQYF
j_call: TRBJ1-6; d_call: -; v_call: TRBV30; clone_size: -; cdr3_nt: TGTGCCTGGCGTGGACAGTCTAATTCACCCCTCCACTTT; cdr3_aa: CAWRGQSNSPLHF
j_call: TRBJ1-1; d_call: TRBD1; v_call: TRBV29-1; clone_size: -; cdr3_nt: TGCAGCGCAAACAGGGGGCGCCGGGCTGAAGCTTTCTTT; cdr3_aa: CSANRGRRAEAFF
j_call: TRBJ2-7; d_call: TRBD2; v_call: TRBV13; clone_size: -; cdr3_nt: TGTGCCACCCGGCCGGGGGCTAGCGGGGGATTTAGCTCCTACGAGCAGTACTTC; cdr3_aa: CATRPGASGGFSSYEQYF
j_call: TRBJ2-1; d_call: TRBD2; v_call: TRBV28; clone_size: -; cdr3_nt: TGTGCCAGCAGTTTAGGCCAGGGACTAGCGGGGAGTGAGCAGTTCTTC; cdr3_aa: CASSLGQGLAGSEQFF
j_call: TRBJ2-5; d_call: -; v_call: TRBV2; clone_size: -; cdr3_nt: TGTGCCAGCAGTACACCGGGACTCACTTTGGAACAAGAGACCCAGTACTTC; cdr3_aa: CASSTPGLTLEQETQYF
j_call: TRBJ2-7; d_call: TRBD2; v_call: TRBV4-1; clone_size: -; cdr3_nt: TGCGCCAGCAGCCAAGCCGGGACTAGCTACGACGAGCAGTACTTC; cdr3_aa: CASSQAGTSYDEQYF
j_call: TRBJ1-1; d_call: TRBD1; v_call: TRBV6-6; clone_size: -; cdr3_nt: TGTGCCACCGACAGGGGGTTGGACACTGAAGCTTTCTTT; cdr3_aa: CATDRGLDTEAFF
j_call: TRBJ2-7; d_call: TRBD2; v_call: TRBV11-3; clone_size: -; cdr3_nt: TGTGCCAGCAGCTTAGGGACTAGCGGGGGGCGCTACGAGCAGTACTTC; cdr3_aa: CASSLGTSGGRYEQYF
j_call: TRBJ1-5; d_call: TRBD1; v_call: TRBV28; clone_size: -; cdr3_nt: TGTGCCAGCAGTGGGGCAGGGGGCGGCAATCAGCCCCAGCATTTT; cdr3_aa: CASSGAGGGNQPQHF
j_call: TRBJ1-2; d_call: -; v_call: TRBV19; clone_size: -; cdr3_nt: TGTGCCAGTAGTATCCTCGCTAACTATGGCTACACCTTC; cdr3_aa: CASSILANYGYTF
j_call: TRBJ2-6; d_call: -; v_call: TRBV19; clone_size: -; cdr3_nt: TGTGCCAGTAGTATCCAGGGGACCGGGGCCAACGTCCTGACTTTC; cdr3_aa: CASSIQGTGANVLTF
j_call: TRBJ2-3; d_call: TRBD2; v_call: TRBV6-1; clone_size: -; cdr3_nt: TGTGCCAGCAGTGAGCTAGCGGGAAACACAGATACGCAGTATTTT; cdr3_aa: CASSELAGNTDTQYF
j_call: TRBJ1-4; d_call: -; v_call: TRBV4-1; clone_size: -; cdr3_nt: TGCGCCAGCAGCCAGCGGCGCACTAATGAAAAACTGTTTTTT; cdr3_aa: CASSQRRTNEKLFF
j_call: TRBJ2-1; d_call: TRBD2; v_call: TRBV28; clone_size: -; cdr3_nt: TGTGCCAGCAGTTCTTTACTAGCGGGAGTAGGGTGGAATGAGCAGTTCTTC; cdr3_aa: CASSSLLAGVGWNEQFF
j_call: TRBJ1-2; d_call: -; v_call: TRBV28; clone_size: -; cdr3_nt: TGTGCCAGCAGTTTAACGGTTCTGGGCTACACCTTC; cdr3_aa: CASSLTVLGYTF
j_call: TRBJ2-7; d_call: TRBD1; v_call: TRBV19; clone_size: -; cdr3_nt: TGTGCCACCCGACAGGGGAACGACGAGCAGTACTTC; cdr3_aa: CATRQGNDEQYF
j_call: TRBJ2-3; d_call: -; v_call: TRBV5-1; clone_size: -; cdr3_nt: TGCGCCAGCAGCTTGGCCTGGGGGAGGGGGACTAGCACAGATACGCAGTATTTT; cdr3_aa: CASSLAWGRGTSTDTQYF
j_call: TRBJ2-2; d_call: -; v_call: TRBV9; clone_size: few; cdr3_nt: TGTGCCAGCAGCGTCCGTGAAGCGGGGGAGCTGTTTTTT; cdr3_aa: CASSVREAGELFF
j_call: TRBJ2-3; d_call: -; v_call: TRBV21-1; clone_size: -; cdr3_nt: TGTGCCAGCAGCAAAGTGAACAGGGGGCTTTGTGACCCCACGCAGTATTTT; cdr3_aa: CASSKVNRGLCDPTQYF
j_call: TRBJ2-5; d_call: TRBD1; v_call: TRBV6-5; clone_size: -; cdr3_nt: TGTGCCAGCAGTAAGAGGACAGGGTTTGATGAGACCCAGTACTTC; cdr3_aa: CASSKRTGFDETQYF
j_call: TRBJ2-1; d_call: TRBD2; v_call: TRBV6-6; clone_size: few; cdr3_nt: TGTGCCAGCAGTCTTGCGCGGGGGGCGCCCTACAATGAGCAGTTCTTC; cdr3_aa: CASSLARGAPYNEQFF
j_call: TRBJ2-5; d_call: -; v_call: TRBV6-6; clone_size: few; cdr3_nt: TGTGCCAGCAGTCCACAAGAGACCCAGTACTTC; cdr3_aa: CASSPQETQYF